This TCR beta chain was captured by sequencing in a study of blood T cell repertoires in COVID-19. At the level of the study: Samples representing acute and convalescent COVID-19 were sourced from the United States, Italy and Spain. Nucleic acid was either cDNA or gDNA, and it came from T cells, B-cell-depleted T cells, or PBMCs.

CDR1 is MNHEY and CDR2 is SVGAGI in the germline V gene. This CDR3 is 14 amino acids long. The V segment lost 2 bases and the J segment 5 bases; nucleotides outside the gene matches: 2. Authors' analysis steps: Scientists estimated how many nucleated cells there were by amplifying reference gene primers. Repertoires were generated with immunoSEQ multiplex PCR, while TCRdb's copy carries only in-frame clones and drops some. V and J calls and clone size are given by that table; D and trimming were obtained from the DNA. The data contain 150,000 or so clones, 80% to 90% of them singletons. The V call is TRBV6-5, the J call TRBJ2-7, with 11 bases identical to TRBD1. The source is a woman aged 60-75 years with COVID-19, enrolled during active disease. The sample was peripheral blood. This CDR3 reads CASSYGTGGNEQYF. Here the CDR3 DNA reads TGTGCCAGCAGTTACGGGACAGGGGGGAACGAGCAGTACTTC.